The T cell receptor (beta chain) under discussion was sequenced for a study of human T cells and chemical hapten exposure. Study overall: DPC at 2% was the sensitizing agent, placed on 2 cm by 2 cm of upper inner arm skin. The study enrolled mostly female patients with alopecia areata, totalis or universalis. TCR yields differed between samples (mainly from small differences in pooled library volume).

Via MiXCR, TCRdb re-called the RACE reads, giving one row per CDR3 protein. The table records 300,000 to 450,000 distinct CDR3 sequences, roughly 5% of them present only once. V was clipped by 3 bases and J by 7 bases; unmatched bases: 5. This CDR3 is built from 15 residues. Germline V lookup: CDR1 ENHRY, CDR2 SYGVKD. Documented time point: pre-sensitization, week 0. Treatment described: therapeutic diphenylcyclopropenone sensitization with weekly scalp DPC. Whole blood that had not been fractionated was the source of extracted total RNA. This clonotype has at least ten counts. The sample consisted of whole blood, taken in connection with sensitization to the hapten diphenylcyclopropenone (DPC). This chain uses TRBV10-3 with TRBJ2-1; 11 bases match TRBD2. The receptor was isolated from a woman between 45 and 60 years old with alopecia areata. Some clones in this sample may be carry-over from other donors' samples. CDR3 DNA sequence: TGTGCCATCAGTGAAACTAGCGGGGGTTTTAATGAGCAGTTCTTC. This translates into CAISETSGGFNEQFF.